Presented here are 7 T cell receptor beta chains from one specimen sequenced in a study of blood T cell repertoires in COVID-19. The repertoire was sequenced with immunoSEQ multiplex PCR; TCRdb's copy has only in-frame clones and lacks some. The table shows roughly 350,000 clones, with over 70% occurring only once. Material: peripheral blood. The receptors were sampled from a woman aged 50 to 60 with COVID-19, enrolled during active disease.

This clone showed up just a few times. The chain carries TRBV7-9 and TRBJ1-6; TRBD1 agrees at 11 bases. CDR1 is SEHNR and CDR2 is FQNEAQ in the germline V gene (reference sequence). Trimming took 4 bases from V and 9 from J; bases not matched to a gene: 5. CDR3 length: 15 residues. As DNA, the CDR3 is TGTGCCAGCAGCTACCCCGGGACAGGGGGTTCACCCCTCCACTTT. Protein: CASSYPGTGGSPLHF.

This rearrangement joins TRBV11-3 to TRBJ2-5, with 7 bases matching TRBD1. Trimming at V came to 1 base and at J to 2 bases, leaving 4 bases not matched to a gene. CDR3 length: 15 amino acids. Germline V gene lookup returns CDR1 SGHNT and CDR2 YENEEA. The DNA for the CDR3 is TGTGCCAGCAGCTTAGTCTCCAGGGGGCAAGAGACCCAGTACTTC. Translation gives CASSLVSRGQETQYF.

The chain carries TRBV19 and TRBJ2-1; 7 bases are a match to TRBD1. The CDR3 is 14 residues long. J gave up 9 bases and V 4 bases, and 9 bases lay outside the gene matches. The germline V gene encodes CDR1 LNHDA and CDR2 SQIVND (reference sequence). In DNA, the CDR3 is TGTGCCAGTAGTAGCACTCACAGGGGCAGTGAGCAGTTCTTC. It translates to CASSSTHRGSEQFF.

The chain uses TRBV6-2 or TRBV6-3 and TRBJ1-2, with 9 bases lining up with TRBD1. The V gene end was trimmed by 2 bases and the J gene end by 11 bases; junction bases not matched to a gene: 6. Germline lookup yields CDR1 MNHEY and CDR2 SVGEGT. The CDR3 loop spans 13 amino acids. CDR3 loop: CASSYGTGNLYTF. Written as DNA, the CDR3 is TGTGCCAGCAGTTACGGGACAGGGAATTTGTACACCTTC.

The V call is TRBV5-5, the J call TRBJ2-7, with D possibly TRBD1 on 5 matching bases. The germline V gene encodes CDR1 SGHKS and CDR2 YYEKEE (reference sequence). V was pared by 8 bases and J by 6 bases, with 21 bases between. This CDR3 comprises 14 residues. The CDR3 loop reads CASRVGQGRGEQYF. CDR3 DNA: TGTGCCAGTCGAGTTGGGCAGGGAAGGGGCGAGCAGTACTTC.

The rearrangement links TRBV6-2 or TRBV6-3 to TRBJ2-3; the D is unclear. This CDR3 spans 14 amino acids. CDR1 is MNHEY, CDR2 SVGEGT, per germline. V dropped 0 bases and J dropped 3 bases, with 7 bases sitting between them. The CDR3: CASSYSFGTDTQYF. CDR3 sequence (DNA): TGTGCCAGCAGTTACTCATTCGGTACAGATACGCAGTATTTT.

CDR3 DNA sequence: TGCAGCGTCGTAGACAGAAGCTCCTACAATGAGCAGTTCTTC. Its protein product is CSVVDRSSYNEQFF. The chain joins TRBV29-1 to TRBJ2-1, with a possible D match to TRBD1 (5 bases). The V and J ends lost 6 bases and 0 bases respectively, with 12 bases between them. CDR1 SQVTM and CDR2 ANQGSEA come from the germline V gene. This CDR3 has 14 residues.